Detailed here is one TCR beta chain. The antigen remains undetermined. Amplification of TCR beta CDR3 regions was performed using RNA transcripts as template. First-round RT-PCR with HTBI primers amplified the TCR CDR3 region. TCRdb redid the calling of the multiplex PCR reads with MiXCR, one entry per CDR3 protein. The repertoire holds roughly 500,000 distinct CDR3 sequences, with about 43% as singletons. Diagnostic assessment was based on clinical symptoms, serum thyroxine and TRAb, thyroid ultrasound and orbital computed tomography. The entry originates in a study of T cells in Graves' hyperthyroidism and ophthalmopathy. Findings of the study overall: Stable hyperthyroidism was separated from ophthalmopathy by a model based on 13 V-J features.

The clonotype originates from an adult woman with Graves' disease, either hyperthyroidism or ophthalmopathy (not recorded which). Sequencing was performed on peripheral blood or thyroid tissue (not recorded which).

The DNA for the CDR3 is TGTGCCAGCAGCACCGGACTAGCGGGAGGAGAGACCCAGTACTTC. It translates to CASSTGLAGGETQYF. V and J are TRBV21-1 and TRBJ2-5; the DNA was not used to check the table's D call, TRBD2. TRBV21-1 represents a pseudogene. CDR3 length: 15 amino acids.